This T cell receptor beta chain is drawn from a study of blood T cell repertoires in COVID-19. About the study: PBMCs, B-cell-depleted T cells, or T cells were the source of the cDNA or gDNA that made up the material.

Original processing notes: Researchers report that nucleated cell counts were estimated from reference gene primer amplification. Generated by immunoSEQ multiplex PCR, the TCRdb table keeps only in-frame clones and is missing some. That table furnishes V, J and clone size, whereas the DNA furnished D and trimming. The sample has a few hundred thousand clones; under 90% are singletons. The TCR was taken from a woman in her thirties or forties who had recovered from COVID-19. Sequencing was performed on peripheral blood.

The CDR3 DNA sequence: TGCGCCAGCAGCCAAGTTTCTAGCGGCAACTACGAGCAGTACTTC. This translates into CASSQVSSGNYEQYF. The chain employs TRBV4-1 and TRBJ2-7; 7 bases map to TRBD2. The CDR3 runs 15 residues. Germline CDR1 reads MGHRA; CDR2 reads YSYEKL. The ends lost 1 base at V and 3 bases at J; junction bases unmatched: 6.